A selection of T cell receptor beta chains follows, all from one sample in a study of shared clonotypes between healthy human individuals. The protocol was immunoSEQ multiplex PCR, while the TCRdb copy is restricted to in-frame clones and leaves out a portion. The profile covers about 1 million clones, with around four fifths appearing a single time and around 1.5% taken by the ten largest. The specimen was memory CD4+ T cells sorted from blood. These receptor sequences come from a man aged 18-30 years in good health. CDR3s include the opening cysteine and the closing phenylalanine or tryptophan. A D gene is named only where the DNA matches it firmly. The listing skips clone size in some rows; elsewhere it reads once, few, many or a size class.

TRBJ2-7 | - | TRBV14 | TRBD2 | TGTGCCAGCAGCCGCGGGACTACGGGGTACTACGAGCAGTACTTC | CASSRGTTGYYEQYF
TRBJ2-1 | - | TRBV11-2 | - | TGTGCCAGCAGCTCTCTGACAGGGAGGAATGAGCAGTTCTTC | CASSSLTGRNEQFF
TRBJ1-1 | few | TRBV30 | - | TGTGCCTGGAGAGGGGATCAAGCTTTCTTT | CAWRGDQAFF
TRBJ2-7 | once | TRBV5-5 | TRBD1 | TGTGCCAGCAGAAAACAGGGGGCCTCGAGCTCCTACGAGCAGTACTTC | CASRKQGASSSYEQYF
TRBJ2-7 | - | TRBV11-2 | - | TGTGCCAGCAGCTTAGAGGACAGCCGTTCCTACGAGCAGTACTTC | CASSLEDSRSYEQYF
TRBJ2-7 | - | TRBV28 | - | TGTGCCAGCAGTTTAACCAGCTACGAGCAGTACTTC | CASSLTSYEQYF
TRBJ2-1 | - | TRBV11-2 | TRBD1 | TGTGCCAGCAGCCAGACAGGGGCTGGGGTCAATGAGCAGTTCTTC | CASSQTGAGVNEQFF
TRBJ2-7 | once | TRBV23-1 | - | TGCGCCAGCAGAGAACAGGGGAGGTGGTACGAGCAGTACTTC | CASREQGRWYEQYF
TRBJ1-1 | - | TRBV30 | - | TGTGCCTGGAAGTCAGAGAACACTGAAGCTTTCTTT | CAWKSENTEAFF
TRBJ2-3 | - | TRBV7-2 | - | TGTGCCAGCAGCGTCGTCGTGATGGGGCCAGATACGCAGTATTTT | CASSVVVMGPDTQYF
TRBJ2-5 | many | TRBV2 | TRBD2 | TGTGCCAGCAGTGAAATTTGGCTAGCGGGGGATGAGACCCAGTACTTC | CASSEIWLAGDETQYF
TRBJ2-5 | once | TRBV7-9 | - | TGTGCCAGCAGCTTAATGTACAAAGAGACCCAGTACTTC | CASSLMYKETQYF
TRBJ1-1 | - | TRBV6-1 | TRBD1 | TGTGCCAGCAGACTCACAGGGGGGAACACTGAAGCTTTCTTT | CASRLTGGNTEAFF
TRBJ2-7 | - | TRBV19 | - | TGTGCCAGTAGTATTAGTTCTAGCTACGACTACGAGCAGTACTTC | CASSISSSYDYEQYF
TRBJ1-1 | - | TRBV11-2 | - | TGTGCCAGCAGCTTCTGGGGGGACACTGAAGCTTTCTTT | CASSFWGDTEAFF
TRBJ1-6 | once | TRBV6-5 | - | TGTGCCAGCAGTTACTCAGGGCGGGTCGGGAATTCACCCCTCCACTTT | CASSYSGRVGNSPLHF
TRBJ1-5 | once | TRBV28 | TRBD1 | TGTGCCAGCAGTTTTAGCAAAGGACAGGGAAGGAACCAGCCCCAGCATTTT | CASSFSKGQGRNQPQHF
TRBJ1-5 | once | TRBV6-1 | - | TGTGCCAGCACCGCCACCGGGACGGTGAATCAGCCCCAGCATTTT | CASTATGTVNQPQHF
TRBJ1-2 | - | TRBV7-2 | - | TGTGCCAGCAGCCGTCGGGTCGGGGGCGAAAACTATGGCTACACCTTC | CASSRRVGGENYGYTF
TRBJ1-2 | - | TRBV30 | - | TGTGCCTGGAGAGCTACAGGGCTAGATTATGGCTACACCTTC | CAWRATGLDYGYTF
TRBJ1-1 | few | TRBV4-1 | - | TGCGCCAGCAGCCAGTACGCCAATGAAGCTTTCTTT | CASSQYANEAFF
TRBJ1-3 | few | TRBV7-8 | - | TGTGCCAGCAGCCCCACAGGGACCGCTGGAAACACCATATATTTT | CASSPTGTAGNTIYF
TRBJ2-2 | - | TRBV14 | TRBD1 | TGTGCCAGCAGCCAAGACAGGGGGACAAGGAACACCGGGGAGCTGTTTTTT | CASSQDRGTRNTGELFF
TRBJ2-3 | - | TRBV15 | - | TGTGCCTCCGCAGGAGGCTCGACTTACACAGATACGCAGTATTTT | CASAGGSTYTDTQYF
TRBJ2-2 | - | TRBV7-8 | - | TGTGCCAGCAGCTTAAGGGACTCTTGGTCCGGGGAGCTGTTTTTT | CASSLRDSWSGELFF
TRBJ2-1 | once | TRBV18 | TRBD2 | TGTGCCAGCTCACTTACTAGCGGGAACTACAATGAGCAGTTCTTC | CASSLTSGNYNEQFF
TRBJ2-5 | - | TRBV5-6 | - | TGTGCCAGCAGCCAGGCGGGTCAAGAGACCCAGTACTTC | CASSQAGQETQYF
TRBJ2-1 | - | TRBV30 | TRBD2 | TGTGCCTGGTCCCGGGGGGGCCGCTTCAATGAGCAGTTCTTC | CAWSRGGRFNEQFF
TRBJ2-6 | - | TRBV7-9 | - | TGTGCCAGCTCCCAAGGGACGGGTAACTCTGGGGCCAACGTCCTGACTTTC | CASSQGTGNSGANVLTF
TRBJ1-1 | few | TRBV4-1 | - | TGCGCCAGCAGCCAAGACAACCCGGGTTTAAGGGAAGCTTTCTTT | CASSQDNPGLREAFF
TRBJ2-5 | - | TRBV9 | TRBD2 | TGTGCCAGCAGCGCCACTGGGACTAGTAGGGAGACCCAGTACTTC | CASSATGTSRETQYF
TRBJ2-7 | - | TRBV5-6 | - | TGTGCCAGCAGCTTGGAGCAGGGTTGGAGTGAGCAGTACTTC | CASSLEQGWSEQYF
TRBJ1-2 | - | TRBV7-9 | TRBD1 | TGTGCCAGCATCCTATACCCGACAGGGGGCTATGGCTACACCTTC | CASILYPTGGYGYTF
TRBJ1-2 | - | TRBV15 | - | TGTGCCACCAGCAGAGATGGGCAGACAAGCTATGGCTACACCTTC | CATSRDGQTSYGYTF
TRBJ2-3 | - | TRBV4-3 | - | TGCGCCAGCAGCCAAGAAGGGGGGCTGAGCACAGATACGCAGTATTTT | CASSQEGGLSTDTQYF
TRBJ2-7 | - | TRBV27 | - | TGTGCCAGCAGTTGGGCGGGGAGGGGGCCATACGAGCAGTACTTC | CASSWAGRGPYEQYF
TRBJ2-1 | - | TRBV4-1 | - | TGCGCCAGCAGCCAAGATTCTCCCACACCCTACAATGAGCAGTTCTTC | CASSQDSPTPYNEQFF
TRBJ1-2 | - | TRBV9 | - | TGTGCCAGCAGCGTAATTCAGGCAGGGGACTATGGCTACACCTTC | CASSVIQAGDYGYTF
TRBJ1-6 | - | TRBV4-3 | - | TGCGCCAGCAGCGTCCGGGAGTTAAGCTCCTATAATTCACCCCTCCACTTT | CASSVRELSSYNSPLHF
TRBJ1-6 | few | TRBV7-2 | - | TGTGCCAGCAGCGCCACACGAGTTAATTCACCCCTCCACTTT | CASSATRVNSPLHF
TRBJ1-4 | - | TRBV18 | TRBD1 | TGTGCCAGCTTAGGGACAGCAAGCGAAAAACTGTTTTTT | CASLGTASEKLFF
TRBJ2-1 | once | TRBV6-6 | TRBD2 | TGTGCCAGCATCCGAGCGGGAACCAATGAGCAGTTCTTC | CASIRAGTNEQFF
TRBJ2-5 | - | TRBV28 | - | TGTGCCAGCAGTTTAGAAAACCAAGAGACCCAGTACTTC | CASSLENQETQYF
TRBJ1-1 | few | TRBV2 | - | TGTGCCAGCAGGGCTAGACTGAACACTGAAGCTTTCTTT | CASRARLNTEAFF
TRBJ1-2 | - | TRBV28 | - | TGTGCCGGGGAGTCGCAGGGATCTTTCGGCTACACCTTC | CAGESQGSFGYTF